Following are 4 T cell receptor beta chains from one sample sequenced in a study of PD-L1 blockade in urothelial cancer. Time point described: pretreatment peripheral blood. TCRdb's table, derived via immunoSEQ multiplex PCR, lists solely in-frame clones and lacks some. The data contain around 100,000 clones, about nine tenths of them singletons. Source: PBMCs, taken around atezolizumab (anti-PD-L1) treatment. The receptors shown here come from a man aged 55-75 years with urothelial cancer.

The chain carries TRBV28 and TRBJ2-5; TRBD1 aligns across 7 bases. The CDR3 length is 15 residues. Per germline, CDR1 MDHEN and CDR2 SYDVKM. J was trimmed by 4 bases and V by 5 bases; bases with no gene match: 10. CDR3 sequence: CASSSPGQIIETQYF. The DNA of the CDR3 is TGTGCCAGCAGTAGCCCGGGACAGATTATAGAGACCCAGTACTTC.

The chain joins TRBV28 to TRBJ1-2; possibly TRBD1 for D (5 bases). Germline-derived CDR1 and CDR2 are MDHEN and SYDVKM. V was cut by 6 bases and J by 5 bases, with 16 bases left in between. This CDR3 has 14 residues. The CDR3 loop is CASRISKPGYGYTF. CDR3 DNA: TGTGCCAGCAGAATCTCCAAGCCAGGGTATGGCTACACCTTC.

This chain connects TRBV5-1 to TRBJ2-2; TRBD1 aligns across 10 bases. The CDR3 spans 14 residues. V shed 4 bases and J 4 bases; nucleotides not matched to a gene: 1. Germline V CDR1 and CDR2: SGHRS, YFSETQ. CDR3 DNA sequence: TGCGCCAGCAGCGGACAGGGGGGCACCGGGGAGCTGTTTTTT. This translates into CASSGQGGTGELFF.

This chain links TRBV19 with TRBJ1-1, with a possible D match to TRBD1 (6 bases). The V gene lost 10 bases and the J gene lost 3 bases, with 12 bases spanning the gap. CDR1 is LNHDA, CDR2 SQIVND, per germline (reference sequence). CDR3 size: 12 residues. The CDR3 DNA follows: TGTGCCACTCAACAGGGATACACTGAAGCTTTCTTT. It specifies CATQQGYTEAFF.